This T cell receptor (beta chain) was sequenced in a study of T cell responses to AZD1222 COVID-19 vaccine. Study-wide results and caveats: After the peak T cell response, and only then, were repertoires sampled. Among AZD1222 vaccinees, only five or six were seropositive at baseline.

Repertoires were generated with immunoSEQ multiplex PCR, while TCRdb's copy carries only in-frame clones and drops some. The repertoire holds 50,000 or so clones, with around 89% as singletons. Per germline, CDR1 SEHNR and CDR2 FQNEAQ (reference sequence). The CDR3 spans 14 residues. Deletions cut 5 bases from V and 5 bases from J, with 13 bases between. The count of this clone is one. Its matching antigen is unknown. This TCR was sampled from an adult who received the AZD1222 COVID-19 vaccine. The chain recombines TRBV7-9 with TRBJ2-1, with D possibly TRBD1 on 5 matching bases. The sample here was peripheral blood, taken 28 days after the second AZD1222 dose. CDR3 bases: TGTGCCAGCAGCCCCCTGACAGAGAACAATGAGCAGTTCTTC. Its protein is CASSPLTENNEQFF.